These T cell receptor beta chains were read from a single sample in a study of T cell changes during pregnancy in multiple sclerosis. This table comes from immunoSEQ multiplex PCR, and its TCRdb copy is limited to in-frame clones, with some not included. The sample has 40,000 to 50,000 clones, about nine tenths seen once. Sequencing was performed on CD4+ T cells from peripheral blood mononuclear cells, taken after pregnancy. These receptors were taken from a female donor in good health, enrolled as a control in a pregnancy study. CDR3s include the opening cysteine and the closing phenylalanine or tryptophan.

16	TRBV5-1	TRBJ2-1	CASSLAPSGRDNEQFF
14	TRBV29-1	TRBJ1-2	CSVESVTGSYGYTF
12	TRBV28	TRBJ2-7	CASSTGVYEQYF
16	TRBV7-8	TRBJ2-1	CASSPPGLAGINEQFF
14	TRBV11-1	TRBJ2-2	CASSWPGGTGELFF
15	TRBV1	TRBJ1-2	CTSSHKQGVENGYTF
14	TRBV28	TRBJ2-5	CASSSSGGGETQYF
16	TRBV7-8	TRBJ1-1	CASSLPFVTLGAEAFF
15	TRBV27	TRBJ2-2	CASTRRQGNTGELFF
14	TRBV27	TRBJ2-1	CASNSRRGSHEQFF
12	TRBV29-1	TRBJ1-1	CSVAGLNTEAFF
15	TRBV28	TRBJ1-4	CASSLFSPTNEKLFF
13	TRBV4-1	TRBJ1-2	CASSQDTVYGYTF
15	TRBV27	TRBJ2-7	CASSFSSGRIGEQYF
15	TRBV18	TRBJ1-3	CASSQSSRSGNTIYF
16	TRBV4-1	TRBJ2-2	CASSQDPNSIIGELFF
12	TRBV6-5	TRBJ2-2	CASRIIAGELFF
14	TRBV7-2	TRBJ1-6	CASSALPTGSPLHF
11	TRBV11-2	TRBJ2-7	CASSSAREQYF
16	TRBV4-1	TRBJ1-4	CASSQFLTGIGEKLFF
13	TRBV29-1	TRBJ1-2	CSAGQQTNYGYTF
14	TRBV7-7	TRBJ2-3	CASSLGAGGDTQYF
14	TRBV7-2	TRBJ2-7	CASSTQGGPYEQYF
15	TRBV7-9	TRBJ1-1	CASSFMGLLNTEAFF
13	TRBV10-3	TRBJ1-2	CAISSRDYYGYTF
13	TRBV5-6	TRBJ2-3	CASSSAGTDTQYF
15	TRBV19	TRBJ2-5	CASSPLADLQETQYF
15	TRBV13	TRBJ2-7	CASSLLGANSYEQYF
13	TRBV28	TRBJ1-1	CASSIPRNTEAFF
14	TRBV10-3	TRBJ2-7	CAISPTSGGYEQYF
14	TRBV14	TRBJ1-1	CASSQVQGNTEAFF
18	TRBV5-1	TRBJ2-3	CASSLGSVAGGSTDTQYF
13	TRBV7-6	TRBJ2-7	CASSSTRLAQQYF
15	TRBV4-1	TRBJ1-3	CASSHTGGPGNTIYF
13	TRBV6-4	TRBJ1-6	CASSDRPHSPLHF
13	TRBV11-3	TRBJ2-2	CASSSLNPGELFF
14	TRBV7-9	TRBJ2-1	CASSKGQGWNEQFF
14	TRBV5-6	TRBJ1-3	CASSSRRSGNTIYF
14	TRBV28	TRBJ1-1	CASRYTDRNTEAFF
16	TRBV4-1	TRBJ2-7	CASSLASGLAGGEQYF
12	TRBV6-1	TRBJ2-1	CASRQQDNEQFF
16	TRBV28	TRBJ2-1	CASSSYSSGRLNEQFF
14	TRBV28	TRBJ1-1	CASSLGTANTEAFF
14	TRBV29-1	TRBJ2-5	CSVEGSGREETQYF
17	TRBV4-1	TRBJ2-7	CASSQGLAFGGRYEQYF
14	TRBV29-1	TRBJ1-2	CSATGTANYYGYTF
17	TRBV5-1	TRBJ2-2	CASSLGLAGSNTGELFF
13	TRBV30	TRBJ1-2	CAWSLDRGYGYTF
14	TRBV6-1	TRBJ1-1	CASVTATMNTEAFF
15	TRBV2	TRBJ1-4	CASRTGTGANEKLFF
13	TRBV21-1	TRBJ2-7	CASSSRDRDEQYF
17	TRBV19	TRBJ1-5	CASTTGTGSYSNQPQHF
16	TRBV6-5	TRBJ1-6	CASSYSSGTANSPLHF
17	TRBV6-4	TRBJ2-2	CASSDSGRDSNTGELFF